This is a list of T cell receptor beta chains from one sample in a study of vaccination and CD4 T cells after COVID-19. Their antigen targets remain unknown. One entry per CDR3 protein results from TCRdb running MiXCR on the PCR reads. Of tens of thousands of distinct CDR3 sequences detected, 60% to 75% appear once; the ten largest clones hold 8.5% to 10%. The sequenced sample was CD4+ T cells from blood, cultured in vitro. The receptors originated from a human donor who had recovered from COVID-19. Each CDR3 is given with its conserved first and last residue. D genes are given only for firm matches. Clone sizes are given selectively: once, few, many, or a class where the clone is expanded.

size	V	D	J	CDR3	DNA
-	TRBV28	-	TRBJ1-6	CASISGVGSPLHF	TGTGCCAGCATCTCAGGAGTCGGTTCACCCCTCCACTTT
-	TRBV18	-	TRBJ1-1	CASSPAGRNTEAFF	TGTGCCAGCTCACCAGCGGGGAGAAACACTGAAGCTTTCTTT
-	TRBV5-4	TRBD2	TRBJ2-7	CASSLVASGTYEQYF	TGTGCCAGCAGCTTGGTGGCTAGCGGGACGTACGAGCAGTACTTC
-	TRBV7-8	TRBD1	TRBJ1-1	CASSLTGTGGTEAFF	TGTGCCAGCAGCTTAACCGGGACAGGGGGCACTGAAGCTTTCTTT
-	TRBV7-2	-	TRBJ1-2	CASSSQGVKNYGYTF	TGTGCCAGCAGCTCACAGGGAGTAAAGAACTATGGCTACACCTTC
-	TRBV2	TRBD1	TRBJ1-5	CASKVQGARGPQHF	TGTGCCAGCAAGGTACAGGGGGCTCGGGGGCCCCAGCATTTT
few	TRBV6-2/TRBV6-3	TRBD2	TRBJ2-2	CASSYAGAGTGELFF	TGTGCCAGCAGTTACGCGGGAGCGGGCACCGGGGAGCTGTTTTTT
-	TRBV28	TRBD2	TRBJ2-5	CASSLSRTSASETQYF	TGTGCCAGCAGTTTATCCCGGACTAGTGCGAGTGAGACCCAGTACTTC
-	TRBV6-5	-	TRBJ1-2	CASSYSRDINYGYTF	TGTGCCAGCAGTTACTCACGGGACATTAACTATGGCTACACCTTC
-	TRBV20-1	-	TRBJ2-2	CSTRERFTGELFF	TGCAGCACGAGGGAGAGGTTCACCGGGGAGCTGTTTTTT
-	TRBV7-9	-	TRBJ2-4	CASSRTGTFRLAKNIQYF	TGTGCCAGCAGCAGAACCGGGACATTCCGATTAGCCAAAAACATTCAGTACTTC
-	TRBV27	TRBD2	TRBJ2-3	CASTPRGLVADTQYF	TGTGCCAGCACCCCCCGGGGACTAGTTGCAGATACGCAGTATTTT
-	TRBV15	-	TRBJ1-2	CATSRRGTF	TGTGCCACCAGCAGGAGGGGGACCTTC
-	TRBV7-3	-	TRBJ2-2	CASSLRLEGITGELFF	TGTGCCAGCAGCTTAAGGCTAGAGGGAATCACCGGGGAGCTGTTTTTT
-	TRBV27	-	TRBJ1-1	CASWLGGGRDTEAFF	TGTGCCAGTTGGCTGGGAGGGGGTAGGGACACTGAAGCTTTCTTT
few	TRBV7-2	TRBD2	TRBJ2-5	CASSSPTLAGSQETQYF	TGTGCCAGCAGCTCGCCTACCCTAGCGGGATCGCAAGAGACCCAGTACTTC
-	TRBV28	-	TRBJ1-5	CASSLAGGGNQPQHF	TGTGCCAGCAGTTTAGCGGGGGGTGGCAATCAGCCCCAGCATTTT
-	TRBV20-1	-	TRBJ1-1	CSARDGGRGAFF	TGCAGTGCTAGAGATGGGGGCCGAGGAGCTTTCTTT
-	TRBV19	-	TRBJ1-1	CASAGRFQGLEAFF	TGTGCCAGTGCGGGCCGGTTTCAGGGGCTTGAAGCTTTCTTT
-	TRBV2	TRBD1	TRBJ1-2	CASSGQGRYGYTF	TGTGCCAGCAGTGGACAGGGTCGCTATGGCTACACCTTC
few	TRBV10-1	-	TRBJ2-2	CASSERDPGELFF	TGCGCCAGCAGTGAGAGGGACCCCGGGGAGCTGTTTTTT
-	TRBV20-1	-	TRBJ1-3	CSASRGQSGNTIYF	TGCAGTGCTAGCAGAGGGCAGTCTGGAAACACCATATATTTT
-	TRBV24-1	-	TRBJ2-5	CATSDPRGWIRETQYF	TGTGCCACCAGTGACCCCCGGGGCTGGATCCGAGAGACCCAGTACTTC
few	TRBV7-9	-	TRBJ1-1	CASSLVGQKAFF	TGTGCCAGCAGCTTAGTAGGACAGAAAGCTTTCTTT